One and the same sample provided the 3 T cell receptor beta chains below, sequenced in a study of T cells in Graves' hyperthyroidism and ophthalmopathy. Amplified TCR beta CDR3 regions derived from RNA transcripts. Carried out on the TCR CDR3, a first-round RT-PCR used the HTBI primer set. TCRdb passed the multiplex PCR reads through MiXCR, listing each CDR3 protein once. The sample holds about 410,000 distinct CDR3 sequences, about 14% seen once. Sequenced: blood. These receptor sequences come from a man aged 18 to 29 with Graves' ophthalmopathy.

Only one count was recorded for this clonotype. The chain recombines TRBV30 with TRBJ2-7; TRBD1 aligns across 10 bases. Germline V CDR1 and CDR2: GTSNPN, SVGIG (reference sequence). V was clipped by 2 bases and J by 2 bases; unmatched bases: 6. The CDR3 covers 15 residues. This CDR3 reads CAWSLRQGAPYEQYF. CDR3 DNA sequence: TGTGCCTGGAGTCTAAGACAGGGGGCCCCCTACGAGCAGTACTTC.

This clonotype was seen repeatedly, ten times or more. The V gene is TRBV3-1, the J gene TRBJ2-3; D unclear. V was shortened by 0 bases and J by 2 bases, with 9 bases between the two germline ends. The CDR3 has 15 amino acids. In germline, CDR1 is LGHDT, CDR2 YNNKEL (reference sequence). As DNA, the CDR3 is TGTGCCAGCAGCCAAGATTCCGACCTCACAGATACGCAGTATTTT. Protein sequence: CASSQDSDLTDTQYF.

As regards this clonotype: A much larger clone differs from this one at a single base, so this may be a read error. V is TRBV2 and J is TRBJ2-1; no definite D call. Germline V gene sequence: CDR1 SNHLY, CDR2 FYNNEI. The CDR3 runs 15 residues. CDR3 region: CASSDIGFPYDEQFF. Written as DNA, the CDR3 is TGTGCCAGCAGTGATATCGGTTTCCCCTACGATGAGCAGTTCTTC.